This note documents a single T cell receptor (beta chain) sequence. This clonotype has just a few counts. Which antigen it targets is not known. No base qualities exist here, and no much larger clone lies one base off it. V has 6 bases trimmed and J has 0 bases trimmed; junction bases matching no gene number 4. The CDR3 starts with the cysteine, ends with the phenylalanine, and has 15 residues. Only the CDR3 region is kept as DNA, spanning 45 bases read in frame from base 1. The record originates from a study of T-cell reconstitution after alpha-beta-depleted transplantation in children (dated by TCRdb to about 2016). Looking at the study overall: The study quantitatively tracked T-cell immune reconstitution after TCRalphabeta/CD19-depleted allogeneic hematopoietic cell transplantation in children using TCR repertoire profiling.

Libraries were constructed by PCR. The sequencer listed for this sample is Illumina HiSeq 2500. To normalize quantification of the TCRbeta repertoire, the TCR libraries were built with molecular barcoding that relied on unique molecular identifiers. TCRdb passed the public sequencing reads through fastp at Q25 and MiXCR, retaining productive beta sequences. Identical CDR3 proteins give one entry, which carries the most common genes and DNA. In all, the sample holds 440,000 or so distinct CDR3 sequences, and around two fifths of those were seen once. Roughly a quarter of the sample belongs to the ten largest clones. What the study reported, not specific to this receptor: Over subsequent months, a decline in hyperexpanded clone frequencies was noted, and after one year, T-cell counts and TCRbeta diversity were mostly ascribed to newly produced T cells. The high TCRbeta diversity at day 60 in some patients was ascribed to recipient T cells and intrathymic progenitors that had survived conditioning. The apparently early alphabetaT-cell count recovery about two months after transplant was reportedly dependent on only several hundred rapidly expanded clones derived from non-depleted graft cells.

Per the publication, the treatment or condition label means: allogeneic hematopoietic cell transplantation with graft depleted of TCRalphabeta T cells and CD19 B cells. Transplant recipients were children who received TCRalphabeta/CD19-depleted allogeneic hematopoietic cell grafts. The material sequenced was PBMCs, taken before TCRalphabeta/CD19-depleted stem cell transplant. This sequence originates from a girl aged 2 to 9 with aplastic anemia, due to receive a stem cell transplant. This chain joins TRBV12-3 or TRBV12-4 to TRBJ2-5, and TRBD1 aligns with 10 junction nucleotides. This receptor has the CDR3 CASSHGTGDQETQYF. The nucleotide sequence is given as TGTGCCAGCAGCCATGGGACAGGGGACCAAGAGACCCAGTACTTC.